These T cell receptor beta chains were read from a single sample in a study of shared clonotypes between healthy human individuals. Method: immunoSEQ multiplex PCR; TCRdb's copy keeps in-frame clones and lacks some. The sample consists of fewer than 2.5 million clones, 80% to 95% of them appearing once. Specimen: naive CD4+ T cells from PBMCs. These receptors were collected from a man between 18 and 35 years old in good health. Some clones in this sample may be carry-over from other donors' samples. Both conserved end residues are part of each CDR3. D genes are given only for firm matches. Not all rows give a size; the values are once, few, many and, for expanded clones, a class.

V gene: TRBV29-1
clone size: once
J gene: TRBJ1-1
D gene: NA
CDR3 DNA: TGCAGCGTTGGGGTAGGAGAAGCTTTCTTT
CDR3 protein: CSVGVGEAFF

V gene: TRBV29-1
clone size: NA
J gene: TRBJ2-1
D gene: TRBD2
CDR3 DNA: TGCAGCGTTATGACTAGCGGGTACAATGAGCAGTTCTTC
CDR3 protein: CSVMTSGYNEQFF

V gene: TRBV7-8
clone size: NA
J gene: TRBJ2-7
D gene: TRBD2
CDR3 DNA: TGTGCCAGCAGCCCCCGCAGCGGGAGGTCTCCGTTTACCTACGAGCAGTACTTC
CDR3 protein: CASSPRSGRSPFTYEQYF

V gene: TRBV5-6
clone size: NA
J gene: TRBJ2-7
D gene: TRBD2
CDR3 DNA: TGTGCCAGCAGCGATACTGGGGGGGGACCATACGAGCAGTACTTC
CDR3 protein: CASSDTGGGPYEQYF

V gene: TRBV5-4
clone size: NA
J gene: TRBJ2-7
D gene: TRBD2
CDR3 DNA: TGTGCCAGCAGCTTGGGACTAGCGGGGGGAAACGAGCAGTACTTC
CDR3 protein: CASSLGLAGGNEQYF

V gene: TRBV5-1
clone size: NA
J gene: TRBJ2-5
D gene: NA
CDR3 DNA: TGCGCCAGCAGCCAGGGCCTCCAAGAGACCCAGTACTTC
CDR3 protein: CASSQGLQETQYF

V gene: TRBV30
clone size: once
J gene: TRBJ2-7
D gene: NA
CDR3 DNA: TGTGCCTGGAGAAGGACCTACGAGCAGTACTTC
CDR3 protein: CAWRRTYEQYF

V gene: TRBV25-1
clone size: NA
J gene: TRBJ1-6
D gene: NA
CDR3 DNA: TGTGCCAGCAAGGGGGATAGCTCCTATAATTCACCCCTCCACTTT
CDR3 protein: CASKGDSSYNSPLHF

V gene: TRBV4-2
clone size: NA
J gene: TRBJ2-1
D gene: NA
CDR3 DNA: TGTGCCAGCAGCCAAGATGAAGGGGGCGCGGGAAATGAGCAGTTCTTC
CDR3 protein: CASSQDEGGAGNEQFF

V gene: TRBV6-6
clone size: few
J gene: TRBJ1-5
D gene: NA
CDR3 DNA: TGTGCCAGCAGCCCCACAGGGTACAATCAGCCCCAGCATTTT
CDR3 protein: CASSPTGYNQPQHF

V gene: TRBV20-1
clone size: NA
J gene: TRBJ1-2
D gene: NA
CDR3 DNA: TGCAGTGCTAGAAGAGGTTGGGGCTACACCTTC
CDR3 protein: CSARRGWGYTF

V gene: TRBV18
clone size: NA
J gene: TRBJ2-3
D gene: NA
CDR3 DNA: TGTGCCAGCTCACCAAAAGACTCCAACACAGATACGCAGTATTTT
CDR3 protein: CASSPKDSNTDTQYF

V gene: TRBV5-1
clone size: NA
J gene: TRBJ2-3
D gene: TRBD2
CDR3 DNA: TGCGCCAGCAGCTCCCAGCGGGAAAGTGTAGATACGCAGTATTTT
CDR3 protein: CASSSQRESVDTQYF

V gene: TRBV7-9
clone size: NA
J gene: TRBJ2-1
D gene: TRBD2
CDR3 DNA: TGTGCCAGTTGCATCGGGACTAGCGGGAGGAATGAGCAGTTCTTC
CDR3 protein: CASCIGTSGRNEQFF

V gene: TRBV6-5
clone size: NA
J gene: TRBJ2-2
D gene: NA
CDR3 DNA: TGTGCCAGCAGTCGGGACGGGTTGAGGCCCGGGGAGCTGTTTTTT
CDR3 protein: CASSRDGLRPGELFF

V gene: TRBV5-1
clone size: few
J gene: TRBJ2-3
D gene: NA
CDR3 DNA: TGCGCCAGCAGCCCGGACACAGATACGCAGTATTTT
CDR3 protein: CASSPDTDTQYF

V gene: TRBV9
clone size: NA
J gene: TRBJ2-7
D gene: TRBD1
CDR3 DNA: TGTGCCAGCCCAAACAGGGGTGGGACCCTGTCCTACGAGCAGTACTTC
CDR3 protein: CASPNRGGTLSYEQYF

V gene: TRBV5-1
clone size: NA
J gene: TRBJ2-7
D gene: NA
CDR3 DNA: TGCGCCAGCAGCTTTTCCGGGGCCGCCCTCGAGCAGTACTTC
CDR3 protein: CASSFSGAALEQYF

V gene: TRBV6-1
clone size: NA
J gene: TRBJ1-5
D gene: NA
CDR3 DNA: TGTGCCAGCAGTGAGTGGGGACAAAGAGCCCAGCCCCAGCATTTT
CDR3 protein: CASSEWGQRAQPQHF

V gene: TRBV15
clone size: NA
J gene: TRBJ1-5
D gene: NA
CDR3 DNA: TGTGCCACCAGCAGAGGAGGCACGGGTGGCAATCAGCCCCAGCATTTT
CDR3 protein: CATSRGGTGGNQPQHF

V gene: TRBV2
clone size: NA
J gene: TRBJ2-5
D gene: TRBD2
CDR3 DNA: TGTGCCAGCAGTGAAGCTAGTAGCGGGGGCGGAGAGACCCAGTACTTC
CDR3 protein: CASSEASSGGGETQYF

V gene: TRBV7-3
clone size: NA
J gene: TRBJ2-2
D gene: NA
CDR3 DNA: TGTGCCAGCAGCTTAACGCCAGGGCCCGGGGAGCTGTTTTTT
CDR3 protein: CASSLTPGPGELFF

V gene: TRBV18
clone size: NA
J gene: TRBJ1-3
D gene: TRBD1
CDR3 DNA: TGTGCCAGCTCACCTCGGGGACAGGGCCTCCTTACCTCTGGAAACACCATATATTTT
CDR3 protein: CASSPRGQGLLTSGNTIYF

V gene: TRBV10-3
clone size: NA
J gene: TRBJ2-1
D gene: NA
CDR3 DNA: TGTGCCATCAGTCCCCTCGAGGGGGATGAGCAGTTCTTC
CDR3 protein: CAISPLEGDEQFF